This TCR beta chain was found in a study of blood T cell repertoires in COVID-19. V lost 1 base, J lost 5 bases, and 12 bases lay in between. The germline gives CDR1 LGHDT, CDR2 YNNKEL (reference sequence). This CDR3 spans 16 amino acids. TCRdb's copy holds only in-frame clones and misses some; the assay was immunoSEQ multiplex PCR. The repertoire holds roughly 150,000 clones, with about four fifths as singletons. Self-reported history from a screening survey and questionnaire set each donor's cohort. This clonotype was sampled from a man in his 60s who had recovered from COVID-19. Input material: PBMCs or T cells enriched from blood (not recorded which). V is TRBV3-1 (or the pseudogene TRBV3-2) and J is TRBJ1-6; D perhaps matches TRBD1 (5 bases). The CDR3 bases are TGTGCCAGCAGCCAAGGGGTGGGGCTGAATAATTCACCCCTCCACTTT. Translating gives CASSQGVGLNNSPLHF.